This entry lists 15 T cell receptor beta chains sequenced from one sample in a study of glioma-infiltrating T cells. Using RNA template, CDR3s of TCR alpha and beta were amplified with iRepertoire arm-PCR. TCRdb re-called the multiplex PCR reads through MiXCR, storing one row per CDR3 protein. The data contain 150,000 to 200,000 distinct CDR3 sequences, 25% to 35% of them singletons. The specimen sequenced was glioma tissue, nonneoplastic brain tissue, or PBMCs (not recorded which). The receptors stem from a human donor with low-grade glioma or glioblastoma, undergoing nonglioma brain surgery, or in good health (not recorded which).

This clonotype occurred many times. V gene TRBV4-2 combines with J gene TRBJ2-2; 12 bases match TRBD2. The junction had 5 bases not matched to a gene; V was cut back by 0 bases and J by 6 bases. CDR3 size: 17 residues. Germline-derived CDR1 and CDR2 are LGHNA and YNFKEQ. The CDR3 protein is CASSQEVLAGGPGELFF. The CDR3 nucleotides are TGTGCCAGCAGCCAAGAAGTACTAGCGGGAGGCCCCGGGGAGCTGTTTTTT.

This clonotype came up many times. The chain carries TRBV15 and TRBJ2-1; 8 bases map to TRBD2. This CDR3 spans 17 amino acids. J was trimmed by 6 bases and V by 8 bases; bases with no gene match: 18. Germline CDR1 reads LNHNV; CDR2 reads YYDKDF (reference sequence). DNA of the CDR3: TGTGCCACCGACTGTACGGGAGGGCCGTGTGTCTCCAATGAGCAGTTCTTC. It translates to CATDCTGGPCVSNEQFF.

In its sample, this clonotype was seen a few times. The chain is built from TRBV12-3 or TRBV12-4 and TRBJ2-7; D is perhaps TRBD1 or TRBD2 (5 bases each). There are 13 residues in the CDR3. Trimming cost V 5 bases and J 2 bases, with 10 bases left between them. CDR3: CASSPGPTYEQYF. The CDR3 DNA is TGTGCCAGCAGTCCGGGACCCACCTACGAGCAGTACTTC.

This clonotype has a handful of counts. The chain is built from TRBV7-9 and TRBJ2-2; D could derive from TRBD1 or TRBD2 (5 bases each). The length of the CDR3 is 16 residues. Germline CDR1 and CDR2: SEHNR and FQNEAQ (reference sequence). V lost 1 base and J 2 bases, leaving 11 bases between the germline ends. The CDR3 loop reads CASSLDGGKNTGELFF. In DNA, the CDR3 is TGTGCCAGCAGCTTAGATGGGGGAAAAAACACCGGGGAGCTGTTTTTT. Filled out from reference TRBV7-9 and TRBJ2-2, the complete variable domain reads DTGVSQNPRHKITKRGQNVTFRCDPISEHNRLYWYRQTLGQGPEFLTYFQNEAQLEKSRLLSDRFSAERPKGSFSTLEIQRTEQGDSAMYLCASSLDGGKNTGELFFGEGSRLTVL.

This clonotype was detected ten times or more. V gene TRBV6-1 combines with J gene TRBJ2-4; D uncertain. V was cut by 8 bases and J by 4 bases, with 9 bases left in between. Germline V gene sequence: CDR1 MNHNS, CDR2 SASEGT. The CDR3 consists of 12 residues. The CDR3 is CASYDLKNIQYF. In nucleotides, the CDR3 is TGTGCCAGCTACGACCTAAAAAACATTCAGTACTTC.

This clonotype has ten or more counts. V and J are TRBV5-4 and TRBJ2-1; D may correspond to TRBD1 or TRBD2 (5 bases each). V was cut by 4 bases and J by 6 bases, with 14 bases left in between. In germline, CDR1 is SGHNT, CDR2 YYREEE (reference sequence). This CDR3 spans 14 amino acids. The chain's CDR3 is CASSTRLGVNEQFF. CDR3 nucleotide sequence: TGTGCCAGCAGCACTCGCTTGGGGGTCAATGAGCAGTTCTTC.

In its sample, this clonotype was seen many times. The J gene is TRBJ1-1, the V gene TRBV19; D unclear. This CDR3 spans 13 amino acids. Per germline, CDR1 LNHDA and CDR2 SQIVND (reference sequence). V lost 7 bases to trimming and J lost 4 bases, with 13 bases between them. The CDR3 loop reads CASIPPGVTEAFF. The DNA of the CDR3 is TGTGCCAGTATCCCCCCCGGGGTCACTGAAGCTTTCTTT.

This clonotype was observed at least ten times. The rearrangement uses TRBV7-2 and TRBJ1-6; tentative D call: TRBD1 (6 bases). The CDR3 consists of 14 residues. The V end lost 5 bases, the J end lost 9 bases, and 14 bases lay between the germline ends. Germline V gene data show CDR1 as SGHTA and CDR2 as FQGNSA. The CDR3 sequence is CASSAWGAGSPLHF. CDR3 bases: TGTGCCAGCAGCGCCTGGGGGGCTGGTTCACCCCTCCACTTT.

At least ten counts were recorded for this clonotype. V usage is TRBV3-1 and J usage is TRBJ2-1, with D hard to call. Looked up from germline, CDR1 is LGHDT and CDR2 is YNNKEL (reference sequence). The ends were cut back, 5 bases at V and 0 bases at J, with 11 bases in the middle. The CDR3 totals 15 residues. The CDR3 is CASSSRTNSYNEQFF. The DNA for the CDR3 is TGTGCCAGCAGCTCCCGGACCAACTCCTACAATGAGCAGTTCTTC.

This rearrangement joins TRBV28 to TRBJ2-1, with 7 nucleotides matching TRBD2. CDR1 and CDR2 (germline): MDHEN, SYDVKM. The CDR3 is 15 residues long. With 5 bases clipped from V and 16 bases from J, the junction kept 20 bases outside the gene matches. The CDR3 nucleotides read TGTGCCAGCAGTCCTCGGTTGGGGGGGAGGACTAAAGCTTTCTTC. Translating it yields CASSPRLGGRTKAFF.

Ten or more counts support this clonotype. The rearrangement joins TRBV20-1 to TRBJ1-5, with no clear D. The ends were cut back, 0 bases at V and 2 bases at J, with 8 bases in the middle. Germline CDR1 reads DFQATT; CDR2 reads SNEGSKA (reference sequence). The CDR3 loop spans 14 amino acids. CDR3 in DNA: TGCAGTGCTAGAGACAGTATCGGCAATCAGCCCCAGCATTTT. Its translation: CSARDSIGNQPQHF.

The V and J genes are TRBV30 and TRBJ1-1; tentatively, D is TRBD1 (5 bases). The CDR3 runs to 11 residues. Germline CDR1 and CDR2: GTSNPN and SVGIG (reference sequence). V lost 3 bases, J lost 8 bases, and 10 bases lay in between. The CDR3 DNA reads as TGTGCCTGGAGCCAGGGTGAGGAAGCTTTCTTT. This translates into CAWSQGEEAFF.

This clonotype was seen a single time. This sequence may be a read error, since a much larger clone differs from it by one base. The chain is built from TRBV7-2 and TRBJ1-3; no clear D. The CDR3 is 15 residues long. Germline CDR1 is SGHTA and CDR2 is FQGNSA. In nucleotides, the CDR3 is TGTGACAGCAGCCAGAGGCTCGGATCTGGAAACACCATATATTTT. This codes for CDSSQRLGSGNTIYF.

This clonotype was detected a few times. The chain combines TRBV19 with TRBJ2-5; 10 bases align to TRBD2. Germline CDR1 reads LNHDA; CDR2 reads SQIVND (reference sequence). The CDR3 is 16 residues long. The junction had 8 bases not matched to a gene; V was cut back by 1 base and J by 6 bases. CDR3 nucleotides: TGTGCCAGTAGTATAGGCTCTAGCGGGAGAGAAAAGACCCAGTACTTC. Its translation: CASSIGSSGREKTQYF. Full variable domain (rest looked up from reference TRBV19 and TRBJ2-5): DGGITQSPKYLFRKEGQNVTLSCEQNLNHDAMYWYRQDPGQGLRLIYYSQIVNDFQKGDIAEGYSVSREKKESFPLTVTSAQKNPTAFYLCASSIGSSGREKTQYFGPGTRLLVL.

CDR3 coding DNA: TGTGCCAGCAGCTTATTCGGGGTGACAGGAAACACCATATATTTT. Translation gives CASSLFGVTGNTIYF. The chain is built from TRBV7-2 and TRBJ1-3, with D uncertain. Germline V gene data show CDR1 as SGHTA and CDR2 as FQGNSA. Trimming stripped 2 bases from V and 4 bases from J, with 12 bases between. This CDR3 is built from 15 residues.